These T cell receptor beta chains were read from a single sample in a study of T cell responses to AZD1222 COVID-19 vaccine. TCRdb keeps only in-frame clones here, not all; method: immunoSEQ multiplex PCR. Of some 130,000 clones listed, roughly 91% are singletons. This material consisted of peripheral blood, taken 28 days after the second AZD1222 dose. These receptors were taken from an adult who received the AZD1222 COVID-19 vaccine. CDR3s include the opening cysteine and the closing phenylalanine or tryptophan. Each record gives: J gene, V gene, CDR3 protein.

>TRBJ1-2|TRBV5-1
CASSLTGDYGYTF
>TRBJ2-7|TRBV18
CASSPGPLASGIYEQYF
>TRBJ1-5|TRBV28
CASSLAQGRGVSQHF
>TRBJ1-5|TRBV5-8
CASSAGAPYQPQHF
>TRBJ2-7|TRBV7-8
CASSLALGSWDEQYF
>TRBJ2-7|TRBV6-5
CASTSDRGAYEQYF
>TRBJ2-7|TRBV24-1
CATSDPGQGRYEQYF
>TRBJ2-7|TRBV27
CASSLLAGEGWEYF
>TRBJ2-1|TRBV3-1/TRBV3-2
CASSHFGEQFF
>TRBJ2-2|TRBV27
CASSQGLAGGRELFF
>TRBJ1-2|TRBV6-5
CASSWTPQGYTF